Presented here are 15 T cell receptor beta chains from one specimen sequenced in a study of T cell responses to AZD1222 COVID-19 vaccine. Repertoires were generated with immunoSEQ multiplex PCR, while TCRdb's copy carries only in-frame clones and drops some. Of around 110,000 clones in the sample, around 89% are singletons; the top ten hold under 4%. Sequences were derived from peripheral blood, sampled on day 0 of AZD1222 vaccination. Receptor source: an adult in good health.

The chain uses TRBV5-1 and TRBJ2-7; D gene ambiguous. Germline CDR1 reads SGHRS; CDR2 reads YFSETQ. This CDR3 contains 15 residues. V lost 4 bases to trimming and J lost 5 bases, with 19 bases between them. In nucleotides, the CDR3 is TGCGCCAGCAGCCTGGTTAGAGGCCCCGCCGACGAGCAGTACTTC. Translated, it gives CASSLVRGPADEQYF.

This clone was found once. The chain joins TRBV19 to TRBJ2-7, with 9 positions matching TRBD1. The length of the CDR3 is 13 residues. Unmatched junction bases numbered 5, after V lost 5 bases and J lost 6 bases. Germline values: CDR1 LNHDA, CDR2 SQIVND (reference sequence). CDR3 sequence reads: CASSPTGGTEQYF. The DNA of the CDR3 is TGTGCCAGTAGTCCAACAGGGGGCACCGAGCAGTACTTC.

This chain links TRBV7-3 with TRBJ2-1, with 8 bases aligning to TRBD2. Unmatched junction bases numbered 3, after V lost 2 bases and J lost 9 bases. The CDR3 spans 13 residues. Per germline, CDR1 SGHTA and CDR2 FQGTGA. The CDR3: CASSLRSGGEQFF. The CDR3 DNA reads TGTGCCAGCAGCTTACGAAGCGGGGGTGAGCAGTTCTTC.

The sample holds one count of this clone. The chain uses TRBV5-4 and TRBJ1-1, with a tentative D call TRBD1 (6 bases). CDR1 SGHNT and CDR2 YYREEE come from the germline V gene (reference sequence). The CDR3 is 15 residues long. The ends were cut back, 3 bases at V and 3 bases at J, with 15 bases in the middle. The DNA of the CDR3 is TGTGCCAGCAGCTCTCAGACAGGCCAGGACACTGAAGCTTTCTTT. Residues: CASSSQTGQDTEAFF.

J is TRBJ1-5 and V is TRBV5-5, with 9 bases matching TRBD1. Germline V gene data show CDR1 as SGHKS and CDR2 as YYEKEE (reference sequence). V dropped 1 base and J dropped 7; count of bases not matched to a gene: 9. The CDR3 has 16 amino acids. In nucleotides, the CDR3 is TGTGCCAGCAGCTTGAGTTGGGACAGGGCCCACCAGCCCCAGCATTTT. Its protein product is CASSLSWDRAHQPQHF.

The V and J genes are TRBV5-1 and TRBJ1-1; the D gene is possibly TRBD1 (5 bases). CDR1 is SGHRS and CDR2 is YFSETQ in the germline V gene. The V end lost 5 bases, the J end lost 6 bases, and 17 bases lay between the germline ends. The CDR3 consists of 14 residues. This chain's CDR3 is CASSDPRGGSEAFF. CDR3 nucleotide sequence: TGCGCCAGCAGTGACCCGAGGGGCGGGTCTGAAGCTTTCTTT.

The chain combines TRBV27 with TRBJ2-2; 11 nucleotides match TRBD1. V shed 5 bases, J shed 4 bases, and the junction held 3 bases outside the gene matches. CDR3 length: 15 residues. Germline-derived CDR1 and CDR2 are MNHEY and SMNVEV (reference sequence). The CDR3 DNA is TGTGCCAGCAGTAGGGGGACAGGGGGCACCGGGGAGCTGTTTTTT. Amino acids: CASSRGTGGTGELFF.

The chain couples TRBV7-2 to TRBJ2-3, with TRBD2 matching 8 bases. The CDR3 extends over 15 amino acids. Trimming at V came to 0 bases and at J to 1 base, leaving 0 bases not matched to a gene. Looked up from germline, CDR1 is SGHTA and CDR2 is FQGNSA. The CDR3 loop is CASSLALAGTDTQYF. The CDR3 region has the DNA TGTGCCAGCAGCTTAGCACTAGCGGGCACAGATACGCAGTATTTT.

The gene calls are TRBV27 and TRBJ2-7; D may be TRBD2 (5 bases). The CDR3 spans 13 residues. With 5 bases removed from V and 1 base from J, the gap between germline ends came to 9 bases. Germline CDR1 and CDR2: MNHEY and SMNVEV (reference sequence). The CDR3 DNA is TGTGCCAGCAGTCCCCGGGGTTCCTACGAGCAGTACTTC. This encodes CASSPRGSYEQYF.

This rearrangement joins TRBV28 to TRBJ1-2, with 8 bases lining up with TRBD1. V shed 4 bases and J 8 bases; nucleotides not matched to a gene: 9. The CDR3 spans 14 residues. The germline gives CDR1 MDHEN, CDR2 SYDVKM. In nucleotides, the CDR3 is TGTGCCAGCAGTTGGACAGGGAACTATGGAGGCTACACCTTC. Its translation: CASSWTGNYGGYTF.

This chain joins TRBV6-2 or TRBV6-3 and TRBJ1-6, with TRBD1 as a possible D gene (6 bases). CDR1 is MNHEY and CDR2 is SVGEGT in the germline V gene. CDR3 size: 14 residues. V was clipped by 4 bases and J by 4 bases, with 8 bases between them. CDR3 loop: CASSSTGYNSPLHF. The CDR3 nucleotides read TGTGCCAGCAGTTCGACAGGATATAATTCACCCCTCCACTTT.

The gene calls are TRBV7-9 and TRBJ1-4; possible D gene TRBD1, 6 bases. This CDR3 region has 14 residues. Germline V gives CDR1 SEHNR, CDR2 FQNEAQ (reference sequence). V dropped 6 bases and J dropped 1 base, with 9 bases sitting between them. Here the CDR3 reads CASRTGLTNEKLFF. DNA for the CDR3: TGTGCCAGCAGAACAGGGTTAACTAATGAAAAACTGTTTTTT. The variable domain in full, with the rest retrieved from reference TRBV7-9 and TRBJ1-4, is DTGVSQNPRHKITKRGQNVTFRCDPISEHNRLYWYRQTLGQGPEFLTYFQNEAQLEKSRLLSDRFSAERPKGSFSTLEIQRTEQGDSAMYLCASRTGLTNEKLFFGSGTQLSVL.

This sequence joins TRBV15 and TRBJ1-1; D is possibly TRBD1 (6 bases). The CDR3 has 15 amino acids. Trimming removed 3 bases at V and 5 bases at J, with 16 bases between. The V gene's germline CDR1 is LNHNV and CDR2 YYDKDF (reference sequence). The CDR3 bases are TGTGCCACCAGCAGGCCCACCGGACAGCCGACTGAAGCTTTCTTT. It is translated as CATSRPTGQPTEAFF.

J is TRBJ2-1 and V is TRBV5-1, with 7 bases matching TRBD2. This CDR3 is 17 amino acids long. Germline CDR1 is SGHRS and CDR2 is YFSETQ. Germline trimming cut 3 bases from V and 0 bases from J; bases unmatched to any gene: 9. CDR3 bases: TGCGCCAGCAGCTGGGGAGGGACTTCCCGCTCCTACAATGAGCAGTTCTTC. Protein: CASSWGGTSRSYNEQFF.

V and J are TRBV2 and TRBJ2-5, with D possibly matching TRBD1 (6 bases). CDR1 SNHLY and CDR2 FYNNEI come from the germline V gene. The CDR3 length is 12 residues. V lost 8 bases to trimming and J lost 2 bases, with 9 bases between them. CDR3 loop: CASCDRQETQYF. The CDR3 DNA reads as TGTGCCAGCTGCGACAGGCAAGAGACCCAGTACTTC.